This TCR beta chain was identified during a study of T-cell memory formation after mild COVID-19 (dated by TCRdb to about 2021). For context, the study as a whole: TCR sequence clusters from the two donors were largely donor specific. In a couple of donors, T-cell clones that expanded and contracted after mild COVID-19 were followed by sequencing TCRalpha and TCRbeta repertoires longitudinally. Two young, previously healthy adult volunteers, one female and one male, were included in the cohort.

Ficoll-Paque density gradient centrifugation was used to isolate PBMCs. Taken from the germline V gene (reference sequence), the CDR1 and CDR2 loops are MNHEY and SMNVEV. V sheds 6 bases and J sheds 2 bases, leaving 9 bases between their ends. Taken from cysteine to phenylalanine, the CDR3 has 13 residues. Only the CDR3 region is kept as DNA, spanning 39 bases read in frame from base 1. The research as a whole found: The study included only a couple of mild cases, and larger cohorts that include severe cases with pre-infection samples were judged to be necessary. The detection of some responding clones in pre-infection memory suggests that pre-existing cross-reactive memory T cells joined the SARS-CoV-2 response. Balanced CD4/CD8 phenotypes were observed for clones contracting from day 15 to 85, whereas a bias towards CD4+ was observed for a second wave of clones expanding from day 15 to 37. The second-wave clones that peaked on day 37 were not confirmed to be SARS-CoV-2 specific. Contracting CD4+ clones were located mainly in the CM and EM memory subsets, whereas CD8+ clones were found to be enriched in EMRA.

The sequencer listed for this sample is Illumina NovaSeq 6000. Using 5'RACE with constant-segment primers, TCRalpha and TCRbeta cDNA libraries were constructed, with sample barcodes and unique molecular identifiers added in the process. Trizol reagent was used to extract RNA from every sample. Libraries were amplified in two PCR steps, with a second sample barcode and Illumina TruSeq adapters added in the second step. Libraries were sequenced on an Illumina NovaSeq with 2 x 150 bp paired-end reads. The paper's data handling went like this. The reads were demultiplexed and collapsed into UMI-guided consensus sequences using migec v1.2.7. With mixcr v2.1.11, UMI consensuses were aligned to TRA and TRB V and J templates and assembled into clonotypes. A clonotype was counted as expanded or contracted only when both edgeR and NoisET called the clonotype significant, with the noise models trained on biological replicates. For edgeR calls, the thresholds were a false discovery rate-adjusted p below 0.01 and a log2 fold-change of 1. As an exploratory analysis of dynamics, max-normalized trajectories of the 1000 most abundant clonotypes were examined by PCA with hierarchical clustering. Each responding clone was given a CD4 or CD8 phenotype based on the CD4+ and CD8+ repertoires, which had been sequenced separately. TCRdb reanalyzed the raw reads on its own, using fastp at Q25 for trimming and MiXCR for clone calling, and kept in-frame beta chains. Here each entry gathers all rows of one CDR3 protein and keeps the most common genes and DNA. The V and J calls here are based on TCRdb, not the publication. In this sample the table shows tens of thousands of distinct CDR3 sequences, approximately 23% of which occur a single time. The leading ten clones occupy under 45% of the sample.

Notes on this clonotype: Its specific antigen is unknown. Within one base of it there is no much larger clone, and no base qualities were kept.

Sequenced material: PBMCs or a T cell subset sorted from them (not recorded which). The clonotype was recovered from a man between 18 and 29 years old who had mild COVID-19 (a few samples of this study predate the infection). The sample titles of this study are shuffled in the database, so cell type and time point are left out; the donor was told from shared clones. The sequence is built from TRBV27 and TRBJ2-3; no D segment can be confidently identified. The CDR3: CASSLTNTDTQYF. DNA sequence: TGTGCCAGCAGCCTGACCAACACAGATACGCAGTATTTT.